These T cell receptor beta chains were read from a single sample in a study of CD8 T cells in ankylosing spondylitis. TCRdb redid the calling of the 5' RACE reads with MiXCR, one entry per CDR3 protein. The sample has roughly 150,000 distinct CDR3 sequences, 25% to 35% seen once. Material for sequencing was synovial fluid, either unsorted or a sorted T cell fraction (not recorded which). Receptors originate from a male donor with ankylosing spondylitis. Both conserved end residues are part of each CDR3. A D gene is named only where the DNA matches it firmly. Clone size is stated in some rows and not others, as once, few, many or a class when expanded.

d_gene	v_gene	j_gene	abundance	CDR3nt	CDR3aa
-	TRBV2	TRBJ2-7	few	TGTGCCAGCAGTGATATGGGGCCGACCTACGAGCAGTACTTC	CASSDMGPTYEQYF
-	TRBV2	TRBJ2-1	-	TGTGCCAGCAGCCGACAGGAAAGCTCCTACAATGAGCAGTTCTTC	CASSRQESSYNEQFF
-	TRBV10-3	TRBJ1-6	many	TGTGCCACCCTACCTTCCTATAATTCACCCCTCCACTTT	CATLPSYNSPLHF
-	TRBV19	TRBJ2-7	-	TGTGCCAGTAGTATTTTGGTCTCGGACGTCTACGAGCAGTACTTC	CASSILVSDVYEQYF
TRBD1	TRBV4-2	TRBJ2-3	few	TGTGCCAGCAGCCCCGGGACAGGGGGCGGGACAGATACGCAGTATTTT	CASSPGTGGGTDTQYF
-	TRBV6-1	TRBJ1-2	few	TGTGCCAGCCGTAGGGACCTAGCTAACTATGGCTACACCTTC	CASRRDLANYGYTF
-	TRBV10-2	TRBJ2-2	many	TGCGCCAGCGGAGCGACGGTTAAGAACACCGGGGAGCTGTTTTTT	CASGATVKNTGELFF
TRBD1	TRBV12-3/TRBV12-4	TRBJ1-2	-	TGTGCCAGCAGTTTATCGGACAGGGTTGCCTTC	CASSLSDRVAF
TRBD2	TRBV12-3/TRBV12-4	TRBJ2-1	-	TGTGCCAGCAAATTCGGTGCGGGGGTAGGTGATGAGCAGTTCTTC	CASKFGAGVGDEQFF
TRBD2	TRBV12-3/TRBV12-4	TRBJ2-1	many	TGTGCCAGCTCACTAGCGCCCCGGCGGGGTGAGCAGTTCTTC	CASSLAPRRGEQFF
-	TRBV20-1	TRBJ2-4	-	TGCAGTGCTCCTCCGGTCCTTAGTGTTAAAAACATTCAGTACTTC	CSAPPVLSVKNIQYF
TRBD2	TRBV28	TRBJ2-3	-	TGTGCCAGCCCCCCCGGTGTTGCGGGAGGGTTCACAGATACGCAGTATTTT	CASPPGVAGGFTDTQYF
TRBD1	TRBV10-1	TRBJ2-2	few	TGCGCCAGCAGTGCGGGACAGGGGAACACCGGGGAGCTGTTTTTT	CASSAGQGNTGELFF
-	TRBV6-2/TRBV6-3	TRBJ2-1	-	TGTGCCAGCAGTCCGATACACAGAGCGGGCTACAATGAGCAGTTCTTC	CASSPIHRAGYNEQFF
-	TRBV18	TRBJ2-2	once	TGTGCCAGCTCACCAGGGTCGGGCACCGGGGAGCTGTTTTTT	CASSPGSGTGELFF
-	TRBV7-2	TRBJ2-1	many	TGTGCCAGCAGCTTTTCTGTAAGCTCCTACAATGAGCAGTTCTTC	CASSFSVSSYNEQFF
TRBD1	TRBV14	TRBJ1-5	-	TGTGCCAGCAGTCTGACAGGGCGGGATCAGCCCCAGCATTTT	CASSLTGRDQPQHF
-	TRBV4-2	TRBJ1-1	few	TGTGCCAGCAGCCAAGAACCTCCCAACAGGCTGAACACTGAAGCTTTCTTT	CASSQEPPNRLNTEAFF
-	TRBV7-9	TRBJ2-7	few	TGTGCCAGCAGCCCCGGGACTGTTACCTACGAGCAGTACTTC	CASSPGTVTYEQYF
-	TRBV18	TRBJ2-2	-	TGTGCCAGCTCACCTCAATTTAACGGGGAGCTGTTTTTT	CASSPQFNGELFF
TRBD2	TRBV10-3	TRBJ2-5	-	TGTGCCACTTATTCCGGGACTAGCGGGAGGGCCCCAGAGACCCAGTACTTC	CATYSGTSGRAPETQYF
TRBD1	TRBV18	TRBJ1-1	medium-sized	TGTGCCAGCTCACCACTAAGGGACAGCTCGAACACTGAAGCTTTCTTT	CASSPLRDSSNTEAFF
-	TRBV20-1	TRBJ2-5	many	TGCAGTGCCGACCGGGGGGCGGGGGAGACCCAGTACTTC	CSADRGAGETQYF
-	TRBV20-1	TRBJ2-1	few	TGCAGTGCCCGGGACACTCCCTACAATGAGCAGTTCTTC	CSARDTPYNEQFF
-	TRBV2	TRBJ1-1	-	TGTGCCAGCAGCTCGGACTCGAACACTGAAGCTTTCTTT	CASSSDSNTEAFF
TRBD1	TRBV11-3	TRBJ2-5	few	TGTGCCAGCAGTAGTGGACAGGAAGTGGAGACCCAGTACTTC	CASSSGQEVETQYF
TRBD1	TRBV10-3	TRBJ1-2	-	TGTGCCATCAGTGAACAGGGGAACGCTGGCTACACCTTC	CAISEQGNAGYTF
TRBD2	TRBV29-1	TRBJ2-7	few	TGCAGCGTTACTAGCGGGGGTCCTTCCTACGAGCAGTACTTC	CSVTSGGPSYEQYF
-	TRBV9	TRBJ2-2	-	TGTGCCAGCAGCGTAGTGTCGACCACCGGGGAGCTGTTTTTT	CASSVVSTTGELFF
TRBD1	TRBV23-1	TRBJ1-5	-	TGCGCCAGCAACCGGACAGGGGTTCAGCCCCAGCATTTT	CASNRTGVQPQHF
-	TRBV20-1	TRBJ1-6	-	TGCAGTGCCCAGCGGACGAGAAATAATTCACCCCTCCACTTT	CSAQRTRNNSPLHF
TRBD1	TRBV5-1	TRBJ1-1	-	TGCGCCAGCAGCTTGGTCGGCAGGGGGTTGACTGAAGCTTTCTTT	CASSLVGRGLTEAFF
-	TRBV29-1	TRBJ1-2	few	TGCAGCGTGGGAGGGCGAGATGGAGGAGGCTACACCTTC	CSVGGRDGGGYTF
TRBD1	TRBV20-1	TRBJ1-1	-	TGCAGTGCTAGGACAGGGAAAGGGAACACTGAAGCTTTCTTT	CSARTGKGNTEAFF
TRBD1	TRBV28	TRBJ2-6	few	TGTGCCACCTCGAGGGACAGCGAGTCTGGGGCCAACGTCCTGACTTTC	CATSRDSESGANVLTF
-	TRBV12-3/TRBV12-4	TRBJ1-2	many	TGTGCCAGCAGTTTAGGCCCGGGATATGGCTACACCTTC	CASSLGPGYGYTF
-	TRBV6-5	TRBJ1-1	medium-sized	TGTGCCAGCAGACCTCTACAGGGAAGGACTGAAGCTTTCTTT	CASRPLQGRTEAFF
-	TRBV11-2	TRBJ2-3	few	TGTGCCAGCAGCTTAGTCTCGACAGTGTCCCGCACAGATACGCAGTATTTT	CASSLVSTVSRTDTQYF
-	TRBV18	TRBJ1-1	few	TGTGCCAGCTCACCAGTCTGGGGGGGGCTGAGCACTGAAGCTTTCTTT	CASSPVWGGLSTEAFF
TRBD2	TRBV20-1	TRBJ2-7	-	TGCAGTGCTAGCTCCCTCACTAGCGGGAGGCCTAGCTCCTACGAGCAGTACTTC	CSASSLTSGRPSSYEQYF
-	TRBV9	TRBJ1-1	many	TGTGCCAGCAGCGTAGGGGGGGGGGCGAGCACTGAAGCTTTCTTT	CASSVGGGASTEAFF
TRBD1	TRBV15	TRBJ2-2	once	TGTGCCACCAGCAGAGTTGTTACAGGGGGAGCCGGGGAGCTGTTTTTT	CATSRVVTGGAGELFF
TRBD2	TRBV6-5	TRBJ2-7	many	TGTGCCAGCAGTTACGCCCAGGGCGGGGGGGCCGGCGAGCAGTACTTC	CASSYAQGGGAGEQYF
-	TRBV2	TRBJ2-1	many	TGTGCCAGCAGTGACATAGGTTTGACTGACGAGCAGTTCTTC	CASSDIGLTDEQFF
-	TRBV12-3/TRBV12-4	TRBJ1-3	few	TGTGCCAGCAGTCCTACGGCTGGAAACACCATATATTTT	CASSPTAGNTIYF
TRBD2	TRBV4-2	TRBJ2-7	-	TGTGCCAGCAGCCTAACCGGGACTAGCGGGACATACGAGCAGTACTTC	CASSLTGTSGTYEQYF
-	TRBV19	TRBJ1-6	few	TGTGCCAGTAGTTTCCTACATGCTCCCCTCCACTTT	CASSFLHAPLHF
-	TRBV4-1	TRBJ2-3	-	TGCGCCAGCAGCCAAGAGGGGAAACCCACAGATACGCAGTATTTT	CASSQEGKPTDTQYF
TRBD1	TRBV3-1	TRBJ1-6	many	TGTGCCAGCAGCCAAGGACAGGGTAATTCACCCCTCCACTTT	CASSQGQGNSPLHF
TRBD2	TRBV5-1	TRBJ2-7	few	TGCGCCAGCAGCAGGAGCAGCGGGAGGGCCGAGCAGTACTTC	CASSRSSGRAEQYF
-	TRBV5-1	TRBJ2-1	once	TGCGCCAGCAGAGCTAAGGACAGCTCCTACAATGAGCAGTTCTTC	CASRAKDSSYNEQFF
-	TRBV12-3/TRBV12-4	TRBJ1-2	many	TGTGCCAGCAGGACTTTTGGGCAGGGCTCCGGCTACACCTTC	CASRTFGQGSGYTF
TRBD2	TRBV25-1	TRBJ2-5	few	TGTGCCAGCAGTGGCGGAGGACTAGCGGGAGGGTGGGAGACCCAGTACTTC	CASSGGGLAGGWETQYF
-	TRBV9	TRBJ2-1	-	TGTGCCAGCAGCGTTGACAGTTACTCCTACAATGAGCAGTTCTTC	CASSVDSYSYNEQFF
-	TRBV20-1	TRBJ1-1	many	TGCAGTGCAGGTGGGCAAACTGAAGCTTTCTTT	CSAGGQTEAFF
TRBD1	TRBV19	TRBJ2-1	-	TGTGCCAGTAGTGATTGGGCCGCCGGGACAGGGCGCAATGAGCAGTTCTTC	CASSDWAAGTGRNEQFF